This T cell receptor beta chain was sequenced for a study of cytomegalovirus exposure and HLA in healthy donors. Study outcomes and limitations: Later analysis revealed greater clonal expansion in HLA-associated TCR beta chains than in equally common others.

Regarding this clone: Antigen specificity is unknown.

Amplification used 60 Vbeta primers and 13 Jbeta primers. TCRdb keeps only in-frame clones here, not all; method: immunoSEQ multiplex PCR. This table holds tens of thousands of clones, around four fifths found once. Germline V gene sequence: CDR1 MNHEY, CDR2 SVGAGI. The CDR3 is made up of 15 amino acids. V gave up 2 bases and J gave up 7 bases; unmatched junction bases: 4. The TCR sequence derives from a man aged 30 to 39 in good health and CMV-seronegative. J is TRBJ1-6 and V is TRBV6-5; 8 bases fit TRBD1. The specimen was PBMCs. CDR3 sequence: CASSYATGVNSPLHF. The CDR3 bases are TGTGCCAGCAGTTACGCGACAGGGGTGAATTCACCCCTCCACTTT.